Listed below are T cell receptor beta chains from one sample, sequenced in a study of blood T cell repertoires in COVID-19. Assay: immunoSEQ multiplex PCR; the TCRdb copy retains only in-frame clones and omits some. The data contain 200,000 to 300,000 clones, roughly 80% of them singletons. The sample comprised peripheral blood. The receptors here all came from a young woman with acute or convalescent COVID-19. The CDR3 runs from the conserved cysteine through the conserved F or W. A D gene is named only where the DNA matches it firmly. Clone size appears in some rows only: once, few, many, or a class for an expanded clone.

TRBD1	NA	TRBJ1-1	TRBV19	CASSSGRGSTEAFF	TGTGCCAGTAGTAGCGGCAGGGGGTCCACTGAAGCTTTCTTT
NA	once	TRBJ1-2	TRBV27	CASSLAPGFGYTF	TGTGCCAGCAGTTTGGCCCCAGGGTTTGGCTACACCTTC
NA	NA	TRBJ2-3	TRBV15	CATSGVRATDTQYF	TGTGCCACCAGCGGAGTCAGAGCGACAGATACGCAGTATTTT
TRBD1	NA	TRBJ2-7	TRBV3-1/TRBV3-2	CASSQGRGTGAYYEQYF	TGTGCCAGCAGCCAAGGTCGGGGGACAGGGGCGTACTACGAGCAGTACTTC
NA	NA	TRBJ1-1	TRBV3-1/TRBV3-2	CASSQVTTGGTEAFF	TGTGCCAGCAGCCAAGTCACCACCGGTGGCACTGAAGCTTTCTTT
TRBD2	NA	TRBJ2-2	TRBV9	CASSGTPTSGRTIGELFF	TGTGCCAGCAGCGGGACCCCGACTAGCGGGAGGACGATCGGGGAGCTGTTTTTT
TRBD1	NA	TRBJ1-1	TRBV2	CASRKQGAGAFF	TGTGCCAGCAGGAAACAGGGGGCTGGCGCTTTCTTT
TRBD1	NA	TRBJ2-5	TRBV2	CASSPRLGQEETQYF	TGTGCCAGCAGTCCCCGCTTGGGACAGGAAGAGACCCAGTACTTC
NA	NA	TRBJ2-7	TRBV6-1	CASSDSGTPTYEQYF	TGTGCCAGCAGTGACAGCGGGACACCAACCTACGAGCAGTACTTC
TRBD1	NA	TRBJ1-4	TRBV30	CAWSGVTGENEKLFF	TGTGCCTGGAGCGGGGTGACAGGGGAAAATGAAAAACTGTTTTTT
TRBD2	NA	TRBJ2-1	TRBV5-6	CASSRGLAGSINEQFF	TGTGCCAGCAGCCGGGGACTAGCGGGAAGTATTAATGAGCAGTTCTTC
TRBD2	NA	TRBJ2-7	TRBV27	CASRPPGGALGEQYF	TGTGCCAGCAGGCCCCCGGGAGGGGCCCTGGGCGAGCAGTACTTC
TRBD1	NA	TRBJ2-5	TRBV7-9	CASSPGQGARETQYF	TGTGCCAGCAGCCCCGGACAGGGGGCGCGAGAGACCCAGTACTTC
NA	few	TRBJ2-1	TRBV15	CATSRVGGGPGRNEQFF	TGTGCCACCAGCAGAGTGGGAGGTGGGCCGGGGCGGAATGAGCAGTTCTTC
TRBD1	NA	TRBJ1-1	TRBV7-8	CASSLGGQMNTEAFF	TGTGCCAGCAGCTTAGGGGGACAGATGAACACTGAAGCTTTCTTT
TRBD1	NA	TRBJ1-5	TRBV7-2	CASSLVGGNLYSNQPQHF	TGTGCCAGCAGCTTAGTAGGGGGCAATCTTTATAGCAATCAGCCCCAGCATTTT
NA	NA	TRBJ2-6	TRBV6-5	CASSYSRYSGANVLTF	TGTGCCAGCAGTTACTCCCGTTACTCTGGGGCCAACGTCCTGACTTTC
NA	NA	TRBJ2-5	TRBV29-1	CSVRSGYGETQYF	TGCAGCGTTCGGTCAGGGTACGGAGAGACCCAGTACTTC
NA	few	TRBJ2-7	TRBV18	CASSDDSYEQYF	TGTGCCAGCTCAGACGACAGCTACGAGCAGTACTTC
TRBD1	NA	TRBJ2-7	TRBV30	CAWGQGAYEQYF	TGTGCCTGGGGACAGGGGGCCTACGAGCAGTACTTC
TRBD2	NA	TRBJ2-3	TRBV6-1	CASSEGREGTDTQYF	TGTGCCAGCAGTGAAGGGCGGGAGGGTACAGATACGCAGTATTTT
NA	NA	TRBJ1-2	TRBV30	CAWSGQGLVYGYTF	TGTGCCTGGAGTGGGCAGGGACTCGTCTATGGCTACACCTTC
TRBD2	NA	TRBJ2-4	TRBV5-1	CASSPGVAGSSDIQYF	TGCGCCAGCAGCCCCGGGGTAGCGGGAAGTTCAGACATTCAGTACTTC
TRBD2	NA	TRBJ2-7	TRBV9	CASSETSGVSYEQYF	TGTGCCAGCAGCGAGACTAGCGGGGTCTCCTACGAGCAGTACTTC
NA	NA	TRBJ1-2	TRBV6-5	CASSFGQNYGYTF	TGTGCCAGCAGTTTCGGACAGAACTATGGCTACACCTTC
NA	NA	TRBJ2-2	TRBV27	CASRWGVSNTGELFF	TGTGCCAGTCGGTGGGGGGTATCCAACACCGGGGAGCTGTTTTTT
TRBD1	once	TRBJ1-2	TRBV18	CASSVRTQTGTFGYTF	TGTGCCAGCTCAGTTCGGACCCAGACAGGGACTTTTGGCTACACCTTC
TRBD1	once	TRBJ2-7	TRBV28	CASNRPGQGAYEQYF	TGTGCCAGCAACCGTCCGGGACAGGGGGCTTACGAGCAGTACTTC
NA	NA	TRBJ2-1	TRBV28	CASKPTGGAAYNEQFF	TGTGCCAGCAAACCAACTGGGGGGGCCGCCTACAATGAGCAGTTCTTC
NA	NA	TRBJ2-2	TRBV27	CASSLSSQGSTGELFF	TGTGCCAGCAGTTTATCGTCGCAGGGGAGCACCGGGGAGCTGTTTTTT
NA	NA	TRBJ2-5	TRBV5-4	CASSFNREETQYF	TGTGCCAGCAGCTTTAACAGGGAAGAGACCCAGTACTTC
NA	NA	TRBJ2-1	TRBV14	CASSQDFFGGPKQFF	TGTGCCAGCAGCCAAGATTTTTTCGGGGGACCCAAGCAGTTCTTC
TRBD2	few	TRBJ2-7	TRBV4-3	CASSPSSGSTYEQYF	TGCGCCAGCAGCCCCTCTAGCGGCTCTACCTACGAGCAGTACTTC
TRBD1	NA	TRBJ1-3	TRBV27	CASSLAQGGNTIYF	TGTGCCAGCAGTTTAGCACAGGGGGGAAACACCATATATTTT
NA	NA	TRBJ2-7	TRBV7-9	CASSSQGVLSYEQYF	TGTGCCAGCAGCTCACAGGGTGTGCTCTCCTACGAGCAGTACTTC
TRBD1	NA	TRBJ2-5	TRBV13	CASSLTGQGGQETQYF	TGTGCCAGCAGCCTCACGGGACAGGGGGGTCAAGAGACCCAGTACTTC
NA	NA	TRBJ1-6	TRBV10-3	CAISEGQGGNSPLHF	TGTGCCATCAGTGAAGGGCAGGGAGGTAATTCACCCCTCCACTTT
NA	NA	TRBJ1-6	TRBV18	CASSVSSGANNSPLHF	TGTGCCAGCTCCGTAAGCTCTGGGGCAAATAATTCACCCCTCCACTTT
NA	NA	TRBJ2-1	TRBV6-2/TRBV6-3	CASSYSGSYNEQFF	TGTGCCAGCAGTTATAGCGGCTCCTACAATGAGCAGTTCTTC
TRBD1	NA	TRBJ1-1	TRBV7-9	CASSWKQTGANTEAFF	TGTGCCAGCAGCTGGAAACAGACAGGGGCGAACACTGAAGCTTTCTTT
TRBD2	few	TRBJ2-7	TRBV19	CASSPRPSGASYEQYF	TGTGCCAGTAGTCCTCGCCCTAGCGGGGCCTCCTACGAGCAGTACTTC
TRBD2	NA	TRBJ2-1	TRBV4-3	CASSQDRAGGTYNEQFF	TGCGCCAGCAGCCAAGATCGGGCGGGAGGAACCTACAATGAGCAGTTCTTC
NA	NA	TRBJ1-2	TRBV5-5	CASSWDFGYTF	TGTGCCAGCAGTTGGGACTTTGGCTACACCTTC
TRBD2	once	TRBJ2-2	TRBV2	CASKRASGNTGELFF	TGTGCCAGCAAAAGGGCTAGCGGCAACACCGGGGAGCTGTTTTTT
TRBD1	NA	TRBJ1-6	TRBV3-1/TRBV3-2	CASSPTGDNSPLHF	TGTGCCAGCAGCCCGACAGGGGACAATTCACCCCTCCACTTT
NA	once	TRBJ2-7	TRBV25-1	CASSDIRVEQYF	TGTGCCAGCAGTGACATCAGGGTTGAGCAGTACTTC
NA	NA	TRBJ2-3	TRBV7-9	CASSFPPGLGGSTDTQYF	TGTGCCAGCAGCTTCCCCCCCGGTTTGGGGGGTAGCACAGATACGCAGTATTTT
TRBD2	NA	TRBJ2-7	TRBV29-1	CSANGLAGTYEQYF	TGCAGCGCCAACGGACTAGCGGGGACCTACGAGCAGTACTTC
TRBD2	NA	TRBJ2-1	TRBV28	CASSFLADSYNEQFF	TGTGCCAGCAGTTTTCTAGCGGATTCCTACAATGAGCAGTTCTTC
NA	NA	TRBJ2-7	TRBV6-2/TRBV6-3	CASSYSRLENYEQYF	TGTGCCAGCAGTTACTCGCGGCTAGAGAACTACGAGCAGTACTTC
TRBD2	NA	TRBJ2-1	TRBV24-1	CATSEHPPGLAGNEQFF	TGTGCCACCAGTGAACACCCCCCGGGACTAGCGGGAAATGAGCAGTTCTTC
NA	NA	TRBJ2-2	TRBV7-9	CASSSSTGELFF	TGTGCCAGCAGCTCTTCTACCGGGGAGCTGTTTTTT